Presented here are 25 T cell receptor beta chains from one specimen sequenced in a study of tumor-infiltrating lymphocytes in primary liver carcinoma. In addition to blood RNA drawn from unsorted whole blood, germline DNA was extracted. A constant-region primer primed TCR beta cDNA synthesis from about 490 ng of total RNA. Libraries covering TCR beta were generated through three nested multiplex PCR rounds (using a slightly modified ARM-PCR). Each of the first two PCR rounds ran approximately 11 cycles with TRBV1-TRBV30 forward and C-beta reverse primers. MiXCR, run by TCRdb on the multiplex PCR reads, gives a single entry per CDR3 protein. The sample holds nearly 200,000 distinct CDR3 sequences, less than 65% seen once. Material: peripheral blood. These receptors were obtained from an older woman with primary liver carcinoma and hepatitis B virus infection.

This clonotype was seen a handful of times. A much larger clone lies a single base off, so this may be a read error. V gene TRBV29-1 combines with J gene TRBJ2-1, with D perhaps TRBD2 (8 bases). The CDR3 extends over 12 amino acids. Per germline, CDR1 SQVTM and CDR2 ANQGSEA. The CDR3 nucleotides are TGCAACCATAGCGGGGACAGAGATGAGCAGTTCTTC. It codes for CNHSGDRDEQFF.

This clonotype was recorded at least ten times. The J gene is TRBJ2-7, the V gene TRBV12-3 or TRBV12-4; 7 nucleotides match TRBD1. V lost 5 bases to trimming and J lost 3 bases; unmatched junction nucleotides: 10. The CDR3 sequence is 15 residues long. The CDR3 nucleotides read TGTGCCAGCAGTCGGGGTGGGGACAGTAACTACGAGCAGTACTTC. It is translated as CASSRGGDSNYEQYF.

To note about this clonotype: With a much larger clone just one base away, this may be a read error. The chain links TRBV6-1 to TRBJ1-2; D is undetermined. Germline CDR1 reads MNHNS; CDR2 reads SASEGT. With 6 bases removed from V and 8 bases from J, the gap between germline ends came to 16 bases. The CDR3 loop spans 13 amino acids. CDR3 in amino acids: CASRESGGLGYTF. The CDR3 DNA reads TGTGCCAGCAGAGAATCTGGAGGACTGGGCTACACCTTC.

The V gene is TRBV29-1, the J gene TRBJ2-2; D ambiguous. Germline-derived CDR1 and CDR2 are SQVTM and ANQGSEA. V gave up 7 bases and J gave up 2 bases, with 14 bases separating them. The CDR3 is made up of 14 amino acids. DNA of the CDR3: TGCAGCGGCGTTACGCAGAGTAACACCGGGGAGCTGTTTTTT. The encoded protein is CSGVTQSNTGELFF.

Remarks on this clonotype: A read error may produce the germline difference seen at one junction end. This sequence joins TRBV10-3 and TRBJ2-1, with 15 nucleotides matching TRBD2. This CDR3 is built from 18 residues. The germline CDR1 and CDR2 sequences are ENHRY and SYGVKD. The CDR3 reads CVISESGLAGGTYNEQFF. CDR3 sequence (DNA): TGTGTCATCAGTGAGTCTGGACTAGCGGGAGGGACCTACAATGAGCAGTTCTTC.

The chain joins TRBV4-1 to TRBJ1-2, with 12 bases that match TRBD1. Trimming cost V 2 bases and J 2 bases; bases outside gene matches: 3. CDR1 is MGHRA, CDR2 YSYEKL, per germline. CDR3 length: 16 amino acids. This chain's CDR3 is CASSQSGQGANYGYTF. The CDR3 coding sequence is TGCGCCAGCAGCCAATCGGGACAGGGGGCAAACTATGGCTACACCTTC.

The chain couples TRBV6-5 to TRBJ1-6, with 9 bases that match TRBD1. The CDR3 has 16 residues. CDR1 and CDR2 (germline): MNHEY, SVGAGI. The V segment lost 6 bases and the J segment 17 bases; nucleotides outside the gene matches: 20. CDR3 sequence: CASREQGARGNSLIHF. The DNA for the CDR3 is TGTGCCAGCAGAGAACAGGGGGCGCGGGGTAATTCACTCATCCACTTT.

This clonotype has only one observation. This chain links TRBV5-8 with TRBJ2-7; D perhaps matches TRBD1 (6 bases). This CDR3 spans 17 amino acids. The germline V gene has CDR1 SGHTS and CDR2 YDEGEE. V gave up 1 base and J gave up 3 bases, with 20 bases separating them. The CDR3 protein is CASSLIGQNGLIYEQYF. The DNA for the CDR3 is TGTGCCAGCAGCTTGATAGGACAGAATGGATTAATCTACGAGCAGTACTTC.

The chain links TRBV28 to TRBJ2-7; the match to TRBD1 covers 11 bases. The CDR3 totals 15 residues. CDR1 and CDR2 (germline): MDHEN, SYDVKM. Trimming at V came to 6 bases and at J to 8 bases, leaving 12 bases not matched to a gene. The CDR3 DNA sequence: TGTGCCAGCAGCCCTATTGGACAGGGGGCGTACAAGCAGTACTTC. It translates to CASSPIGQGAYKQYF.

Worth noting for this clonotype: The junction shows a germline mismatch at one end, possibly a read error. The chain recombines TRBV11-2 with TRBJ2-1; unclear D gene. The CDR3 has 12 residues. CDR1 is SGHAT and CDR2 is FQNNGV in the germline V gene. The CDR3 DNA sequence: TGTGCCAACAGCAACTCCCTCAATGAGCAATTCTTC. Amino acid sequence: CANSNSLNEQFF.

This clonotype was counted at least ten times. The gene calls are TRBV12-3 or TRBV12-4 and TRBJ2-1; D is possibly TRBD1 (6 bases). V lost 4 bases, J lost 0 bases, and 13 bases lay in between. The CDR3 covers 16 residues. The CDR3 reads CASSSNRASSYNEQFF. Written as DNA, the CDR3 is TGTGCCAGCAGTTCCAACAGGGCGAGCTCCTACAATGAGCAGTTCTTC.

This clonotype was observed a handful of times. This sequence joins TRBV7-9 and TRBJ2-5; D remains ambiguous. The V end was cut by 1 base, the J end by 9 bases, with 6 bases between. Per germline, CDR1 SEHNR and CDR2 FQNEAQ (reference sequence). This CDR3 spans 11 amino acids. The CDR3 protein is CASSLDRPQYF. The CDR3 coding sequence is TGTGCCAGCAGCTTAGATCGTCCCCAGTACTTC.

Comment on this clonotype: A read error may produce the germline difference seen at one junction end. This rearrangement joins TRBV10-3 to TRBJ2-2; D perhaps matches TRBD2 (6 bases). This CDR3 is built from 13 residues. CDR1 and CDR2 from the germline V gene are ENHRY and SYGVKD. DNA of the CDR3: TGTGCCATCAGGGTCCCCGCCACCCGGGAGCTGTTATTT. Translating gives CAIRVPATRELLF.

The V gene is TRBV28, the J gene TRBJ1-1, with a possible D match to TRBD1 (5 bases). V lost 7 bases and J 7 bases, leaving 16 bases between the germline ends. Germline assignment: CDR1 MDHEN and CDR2 SYDVKM. CDR3 length: 13 amino acids. CDR3 sequence (DNA): TGTGCCAGCAATTCCCAGGGTTACATTGAAGCTTTCTTT. This encodes CASNSQGYIEAFF.

This clonotype appeared a few times. This chain uses TRBV7-9 with TRBJ2-3, with TRBD2 matching 7 bases. CDR3 size: 17 residues. V lost 5 bases to trimming and J lost 2 bases; unmatched junction nucleotides: 13. Germline assignment: CDR1 SEHNR and CDR2 FQNEAQ (reference sequence). CDR3 bases: TGTGCCAGCAGCGTACGGGCCCGGACTAGATTCACAGATACGCAGTATTTT. Translated, it gives CASSVRARTRFTDTQYF.

This clonotype was observed at least ten times. The chain uses TRBV12-3 or TRBV12-4 and TRBJ2-5; a weak D match, TRBD2 (5 bases). V was clipped by 6 bases and J by 5 bases, with 16 bases between them. This CDR3 region has 14 residues. This chain's CDR3 is CASSPSGYMETQYF. Written as DNA, the CDR3 is TGTGCCAGCAGCCCCTCGGGGTACATGGAGACCCAGTACTTC.

With respect to this clonotype: A read error may explain this, as a much larger clone is one base away. The J gene is TRBJ2-3, the V gene TRBV28; TRBD1 matches 8 bases. V lost 5 bases and J lost 3; bases outside the gene matches: 7. Germline CDR1 reads MDHEN; CDR2 reads SYDVKM. The CDR3 is 15 residues long. The CDR3 coding sequence is TGTGCCAGCAGTCGCCGGACAGGGATGACAGATACGCAGTATTTT. Translating it yields CASSRRTGMTDTQYF.

As regards this clonotype: This could be a read error, since a much larger clone is one nucleotide away. The V gene is TRBV6-6, the J gene TRBJ2-7; D is uncertain. CDR3 length: 14 residues. Germline V gene lookup returns CDR1 MNHNY and CDR2 SVGAGI (reference sequence). CDR3 nucleotide sequence: TGTACCAGCAGAACGGGCCCACCTAACTACGAGCAGTACTTC. The encoded protein is CTSRTGPPNYEQYF.

On this clonotype itself: A read error is likely, as this CDR3 ends without the conserved phenylalanine or tryptophan. The V gene is TRBV11-2, the J gene TRBJ2-1; 16 positions agree with TRBD2. Germline lookup yields CDR1 SGHAT and CDR2 FQNNGV. The CDR3 is made up of 15 amino acids. The CDR3 DNA sequence: TGTGCCAGCAGCCGCGGGACTAGCGGGAGGGATGAACAGTTCCTC. This gives the protein CASSRGTSGRDEQFL.

This clonotype has more than one count but fewer than ten. This chain links TRBV28 with TRBJ1-2; TRBD1 matches at 7 bases. The CDR3 has 14 amino acids. CDR1 is MDHEN, CDR2 SYDVKM, per germline. Losses at the gene ends were 7 bases for V and 8 bases for J; bases not matched to a gene: 13. The CDR3 bases are TGTGCCAGCACCATGAGGGGGCAGGCATACGGCTACACCTTC. Amino acid sequence: CASTMRGQAYGYTF.

This clonotype was observed a few times. This chain joins TRBV7-9 and TRBJ2-1; TRBD1 is a possible D gene (5 bases). Germline V gene lookup returns CDR1 SEHNR and CDR2 FQNEAQ (reference sequence). CDR3 length equals 17 residues. The V end lost 2 bases, the J end lost 7 bases, and 21 bases lay between the germline ends. The DNA for the CDR3 is TGTGCCAGCAGCTTATCCCTCGACAGCCAATTCGCTAATGAGCAGTTCTTC. Translation gives CASSLSLDSQFANEQFF.

The chain has TRBV12-5 and TRBJ2-1; D uncertain. Trimming cost V 3 bases and J 4 bases, with 19 bases left between them. CDR1 is LGHNT, CDR2 FRNRAP, per germline. This CDR3 spans 17 amino acids. Here the CDR3 DNA reads TGTGCTAGTGGTTTAATGGTCGGTTCGGGTCCATACAATGAGCAGTTCTTC. It encodes CASGLMVGSGPYNEQFF. Filled out from reference TRBV12-5 and TRBJ2-1, the complete variable domain reads DARVTQTPRHKVTEMGQEVTMRCQPILGHNTVFWYRQTMMQGLELLAYFRNRAPLDDSGMPKDRFSAEMPDATLATLKIQPSEPRDSAVYFCASGLMVGSGPYNEQFFGPGTRLTVL.

This clonotype was counted many times. The genes are TRBV14 and TRBJ2-2; no reliable D call. In germline, CDR1 is SGHDN, CDR2 FVKESK. The length of the CDR3 is 14 residues. V was cut by 0 bases and J by 5 bases, with 7 bases left in between. As DNA, the CDR3 is TGTGCCAGCAGCCAAGATATGAGGACCGGGGAGCTGTTTTTT. This translates into CASSQDMRTGELFF.

About this clonotype itself: This may stem from a read error, because a much larger clone lies one nucleotide away. The rearrangement links TRBV6-1 to TRBJ2-2, with a tentative D call TRBD2 (5 bases). Germline V CDR1 and CDR2: MNHNS, SASEGT. This CDR3 comprises 14 residues. The CDR3 sequence is CASRKELNTGELSF. CDR3 nucleotides: TGTGCCAGCAGGAAGGAGCTGAACACCGGGGAGCTGTCTTTT.

Comment on this clonotype: A read error may explain this, as a much larger clone is one base away. The rearrangement links TRBV12-3 or TRBV12-4 to TRBJ1-2; the match to TRBD1 covers 7 bases. This CDR3 comprises 13 residues. V lost 10 bases and J lost 4; bases outside the gene matches: 9. The CDR3 DNA follows: TGTGCCACCACAGGGGCAACTTTCTATGGCTACACCTTC. Translating gives CATTGATFYGYTF.